These T cell receptor beta chains were read from a single sample in a study of cytomegalovirus exposure and HLA in healthy donors. Clones were read by immunoSEQ multiplex PCR, and TCRdb kept only the in-frame ones, dropping some. The sample gives about 130,000 clones, about three quarters of which show up once; around 4.2% is in the top ten. Material for sequencing was PBMCs. Every receptor here comes from a man in his forties or fifties in good health and CMV-seropositive. Both conserved end residues are part of each CDR3. Each record gives: J gene, clone size, D gene, V gene, CDR3 DNA, CDR3 protein. D genes are given only for firm matches. Clone sizes are given selectively: once, few, many, or a class where the clone is expanded.

j_gene: TRBJ2-7; abundance: NA; d_gene: NA; v_gene: TRBV7-2; CDR3nt: TGTGCCAGCAGCTTAGTATCCCTCGAGCAGTACTTC; CDR3aa: CASSLVSLEQYF
j_gene: TRBJ1-1; abundance: few; d_gene: TRBD1; v_gene: TRBV4-3; CDR3nt: TGCGCCAGCAGCCAAGATCTTTCTAGAGACAGGGGGCGGACTGAAGCTTTCTTT; CDR3aa: CASSQDLSRDRGRTEAFF
j_gene: TRBJ1-1; abundance: NA; d_gene: NA; v_gene: TRBV2; CDR3nt: TGTGCCAGCCGGGGGAACCGGAACACTGAAGCTTTCTTT; CDR3aa: CASRGNRNTEAFF
j_gene: TRBJ2-7; abundance: NA; d_gene: NA; v_gene: TRBV10-3; CDR3nt: TGTGCCATCAGTTCGGGCTCCTACGAGCAGTACTTC; CDR3aa: CAISSGSYEQYF
j_gene: TRBJ2-7; abundance: few; d_gene: TRBD1; v_gene: TRBV29-1; CDR3nt: TGCAGCGTTGGGACAGGGCTCTGGGAGCAGTACTTC; CDR3aa: CSVGTGLWEQYF
j_gene: TRBJ2-3; abundance: NA; d_gene: TRBD2; v_gene: TRBV11-1; CDR3nt: TGTGCCAGCAGCTTTGAAACGGCGGGGGGGACAGATACGCAGTATTTT; CDR3aa: CASSFETAGGTDTQYF
j_gene: TRBJ1-2; abundance: NA; d_gene: NA; v_gene: TRBV7-9; CDR3nt: TGTGCCAGCAGCTTGACAGATGGCTACACCTTC; CDR3aa: CASSLTDGYTF
j_gene: TRBJ2-1; abundance: NA; d_gene: TRBD2; v_gene: TRBV7-2; CDR3nt: TGTGCCAGCAGCTCGCACAGGCTCGGGAGGAGGAATGAGCAGTTCTTC; CDR3aa: CASSSHRLGRRNEQFF
j_gene: TRBJ2-7; abundance: NA; d_gene: NA; v_gene: TRBV4-3; CDR3nt: TGCGCCAGCAGCCAAGACAGGACCTACGAGCAGTACTTC; CDR3aa: CASSQDRTYEQYF
j_gene: TRBJ1-2; abundance: few; d_gene: NA; v_gene: TRBV5-4; CDR3nt: TGTGCCAGCAATCGGGACACCTTCTATGGCTACACCTTC; CDR3aa: CASNRDTFYGYTF
j_gene: TRBJ2-7; abundance: NA; d_gene: TRBD1; v_gene: TRBV7-3; CDR3nt: TGTGCCAGCAGCGCCGGACAGGGACCCTACGAGCAGTACTTC; CDR3aa: CASSAGQGPYEQYF
j_gene: TRBJ2-3; abundance: once; d_gene: TRBD2; v_gene: TRBV6-5; CDR3nt: TGTGCCAGCAGTTACGGAGGGCGGGGGGGGGCAGATACGCAGTATTTT; CDR3aa: CASSYGGRGGADTQYF
j_gene: TRBJ1-4; abundance: NA; d_gene: NA; v_gene: TRBV7-6; CDR3nt: TGTGCCAGCAGCTTAGGGAGGGGACCTACAACTAATGAAAAACTGTTTTTT; CDR3aa: CASSLGRGPTTNEKLFF
j_gene: TRBJ2-6; abundance: NA; d_gene: NA; v_gene: TRBV27; CDR3nt: TGTGCCAGCAGTTTTTTTAGCTCTGGGGCCAACGTCCTGACTTTC; CDR3aa: CASSFFSSGANVLTF
j_gene: TRBJ2-2; abundance: few; d_gene: TRBD2; v_gene: TRBV6-5; CDR3nt: TGTGCCAGCAGTTTCCGACACACTAGCGCCGGGGAGCTGTTTTTT; CDR3aa: CASSFRHTSAGELFF
j_gene: TRBJ2-7; abundance: NA; d_gene: TRBD1; v_gene: TRBV10-3; CDR3nt: TGTGCCATCAGTGAGGGACAGGTTCTCGAGCGGTACTTC; CDR3aa: CAISEGQVLERYF
j_gene: TRBJ2-1; abundance: few; d_gene: NA; v_gene: TRBV4-1; CDR3nt: TGCGCCAGCAGCCAAGAATATTCCGAGCCTTTTAATGAGCAGTTCTTC; CDR3aa: CASSQEYSEPFNEQFF
j_gene: TRBJ1-1; abundance: NA; d_gene: NA; v_gene: TRBV27; CDR3nt: TGTGCCAGCATCTCCATGAGGTCTGTAGCTGAAGCTTTCTTT; CDR3aa: CASISMRSVAEAFF
j_gene: TRBJ1-3; abundance: NA; d_gene: NA; v_gene: TRBV10-3; CDR3nt: TGTGCCATCTTAGGGGAGGAAGCCTCTGGATCAGTCTCTGGAAACACCATATATTTT; CDR3aa: CAILGEEASGSVSGNTIYF
j_gene: TRBJ2-3; abundance: NA; d_gene: NA; v_gene: TRBV11-2; CDR3nt: TGTGCCAGCAGGGGGTTTGGGGCGGCTTACACAGATACGCAGTATTTT; CDR3aa: CASRGFGAAYTDTQYF
j_gene: TRBJ2-5; abundance: NA; d_gene: TRBD2; v_gene: TRBV27; CDR3nt: TGTGCCAGCAGTTATCAAGCGGGGGGGCAAGAGACCCAGTACTTC; CDR3aa: CASSYQAGGQETQYF
j_gene: TRBJ2-4; abundance: NA; d_gene: NA; v_gene: TRBV19; CDR3nt: TGTGCCCCCCAGGATCAAGTCCCCCCATGTGCCAAAAACATTCAGTACTTC; CDR3aa: CAPQDQVPPCAKNIQYF
j_gene: TRBJ2-7; abundance: NA; d_gene: TRBD1; v_gene: TRBV7-6; CDR3nt: TGTGCCAGCAGCTTAGGCGGCGGTCGGACAGGGGGCCGCGAGCAGTACTTC; CDR3aa: CASSLGGGRTGGREQYF
j_gene: TRBJ1-5; abundance: NA; d_gene: TRBD1; v_gene: TRBV9; CDR3nt: TGTGCCAGCAGCCCAGGGGGGGGACAGGGCCCCAATCAGCCCCAGCATTTT; CDR3aa: CASSPGGGQGPNQPQHF
j_gene: TRBJ2-2; abundance: NA; d_gene: NA; v_gene: TRBV5-1; CDR3nt: TGCGCCAGCAGCTATGGAGACACCGGGGAGCTGTTTTTT; CDR3aa: CASSYGDTGELFF
j_gene: TRBJ2-1; abundance: NA; d_gene: NA; v_gene: TRBV5-4; CDR3nt: TGTGCCAGCAGCTTGCAACACAGCAATGAGCAGTTCTTC; CDR3aa: CASSLQHSNEQFF
j_gene: TRBJ1-2; abundance: NA; d_gene: NA; v_gene: TRBV6-5; CDR3nt: TGTGCCAGCAGTCCCAGGGTTAACTATGGCTACACCTTC; CDR3aa: CASSPRVNYGYTF
j_gene: TRBJ1-1; abundance: once; d_gene: NA; v_gene: TRBV29-1; CDR3nt: TGCAGCGTGGAGGTAGGCCGGATGAACACTGAAGCTTTCTTT; CDR3aa: CSVEVGRMNTEAFF
j_gene: TRBJ2-5; abundance: NA; d_gene: NA; v_gene: TRBV7-8; CDR3nt: TGTGCCAGCAGCTTGTCGGGGGTAGAGACCCAGTACTTC; CDR3aa: CASSLSGVETQYF
j_gene: TRBJ1-5; abundance: NA; d_gene: TRBD1; v_gene: TRBV27; CDR3nt: TGTGCCAGCAGCATCACAGGGGACCAGCCCCAGCATTTT; CDR3aa: CASSITGDQPQHF
j_gene: TRBJ1-2; abundance: once; d_gene: NA; v_gene: TRBV19; CDR3nt: TGTGCCAGTAGTATAGGGGGCGCGGATGGCTACACCTTC; CDR3aa: CASSIGGADGYTF
j_gene: TRBJ1-4; abundance: NA; d_gene: NA; v_gene: TRBV6-5; CDR3nt: TGTGCCAGCAGCCAGGGGTCACCTAATGAAAAACTGTTTTTT; CDR3aa: CASSQGSPNEKLFF
j_gene: TRBJ2-1; abundance: once; d_gene: TRBD2; v_gene: TRBV12-5; CDR3nt: TGTGCTAGTGGTTTGCTGGTAGCGGGCTACAATGAGCAGTTCTTC; CDR3aa: CASGLLVAGYNEQFF
j_gene: TRBJ2-1; abundance: NA; d_gene: TRBD2; v_gene: TRBV2; CDR3nt: TGTGCCAGCAGCGCACTAGCGGGGCTAAACAATGGGCAGTTCTTC; CDR3aa: CASSALAGLNNGQFF
j_gene: TRBJ2-1; abundance: NA; d_gene: NA; v_gene: TRBV27; CDR3nt: TGTGCCAGCAGTTCTATCTCCTACAATGAGCAGTTCTTC; CDR3aa: CASSSISYNEQFF
j_gene: TRBJ1-2; abundance: NA; d_gene: TRBD1; v_gene: TRBV7-8; CDR3nt: TGTGCCAGCAGCAGAAACAGGGGGGAGGATGGCTACACCTTC; CDR3aa: CASSRNRGEDGYTF
j_gene: TRBJ2-5; abundance: few; d_gene: TRBD1; v_gene: TRBV7-9; CDR3nt: TGTGCCAGCAGCTTAGGGGACAGATACCAAGAGACCCAGTACTTC; CDR3aa: CASSLGDRYQETQYF
j_gene: TRBJ2-7; abundance: NA; d_gene: TRBD2; v_gene: TRBV6-5; CDR3nt: TGTGCCAGCTACGGACTAGCGGGATCCTACGAGCAGTACTTC; CDR3aa: CASYGLAGSYEQYF
j_gene: TRBJ1-1; abundance: NA; d_gene: TRBD1; v_gene: TRBV4-1; CDR3nt: TGCGCCAGCAGCCAATCGGTTAAGGGGGCAAGCTACACTGAAGCTTTCTTT; CDR3aa: CASSQSVKGASYTEAFF
j_gene: TRBJ1-1; abundance: NA; d_gene: TRBD1; v_gene: TRBV5-1; CDR3nt: TGCGCCAGCAGCTCGGACAGGGGCCTTCAGGCTTTCTTT; CDR3aa: CASSSDRGLQAFF
j_gene: TRBJ1-2; abundance: NA; d_gene: TRBD1; v_gene: TRBV19; CDR3nt: TGTGCCAGTATTCCGACAGGGCGAATTTTCTATGGCTACACCTTC; CDR3aa: CASIPTGRIFYGYTF
j_gene: TRBJ1-1; abundance: few; d_gene: TRBD1; v_gene: TRBV2; CDR3nt: TGTGCCAGCAGGGACCAGGACAGGGCGGACACTGAAGCTTTCTTT; CDR3aa: CASRDQDRADTEAFF
j_gene: TRBJ1-2; abundance: NA; d_gene: NA; v_gene: TRBV28; CDR3nt: TGTGCCAGCAGTTTGGCCACCTTCTATGGCTACACCTTC; CDR3aa: CASSLATFYGYTF
j_gene: TRBJ1-1; abundance: NA; d_gene: NA; v_gene: TRBV21-1; CDR3nt: TGTGCCAGCAGCAAAGGGAGAAGGGGCGCTTACACTGAAGCTTTCTTT; CDR3aa: CASSKGRRGAYTEAFF
j_gene: TRBJ2-2; abundance: NA; d_gene: NA; v_gene: TRBV5-1; CDR3nt: TGCGCCAGCAGCTTGAATATCGGAGGGAACACCGGGGAGCTGTTTTTT; CDR3aa: CASSLNIGGNTGELFF
j_gene: TRBJ1-5; abundance: NA; d_gene: NA; v_gene: TRBV9; CDR3nt: TGTGCCAGCAGCGTAGATGGCAGTCAGCCCCAGCATTTT; CDR3aa: CASSVDGSQPQHF
j_gene: TRBJ2-2; abundance: NA; d_gene: NA; v_gene: TRBV9; CDR3nt: TGTGCCAGCAGCGTAACTAAGATGGGGGGGCAAGCCGGGGAGCTGTTTTTT; CDR3aa: CASSVTKMGGQAGELFF
j_gene: TRBJ2-3; abundance: NA; d_gene: NA; v_gene: TRBV29-1; CDR3nt: TGCAGCGTTGAAGATAACCGGGCGCAGTATTTT; CDR3aa: CSVEDNRAQYF
j_gene: TRBJ1-4; abundance: NA; d_gene: NA; v_gene: TRBV9; CDR3nt: TGTGCCAGCAGAGCATCGGAGGGGCGAGGGGAAAAACTGTTTTTT; CDR3aa: CASRASEGRGEKLFF
j_gene: TRBJ1-1; abundance: NA; d_gene: NA; v_gene: TRBV5-1; CDR3nt: TGCGCCAGCAGCTTGGGTCGGTTCGGCACTGAAGCTTTCTTT; CDR3aa: CASSLGRFGTEAFF
j_gene: TRBJ2-3; abundance: NA; d_gene: NA; v_gene: TRBV7-3; CDR3nt: TGTGCCAGCAGCCCCTCCAGGGGGAGGACAGATACGCAGTATTTT; CDR3aa: CASSPSRGRTDTQYF
j_gene: TRBJ2-2; abundance: NA; d_gene: NA; v_gene: TRBV5-1; CDR3nt: TGCGCCAGCAGCTTGGTGGCAGGGGGGAGTACCGGGGAGCTGTTTTTT; CDR3aa: CASSLVAGGSTGELFF
j_gene: TRBJ1-6; abundance: NA; d_gene: TRBD1; v_gene: TRBV5-1; CDR3nt: TGCGCCAGCAGCGGTGGACAGGGGTTTAAGGATTCACCCCTCCACTTT; CDR3aa: CASSGGQGFKDSPLHF